These T cell receptor beta chains were read from a single sample in a study of blood T cell repertoires in COVID-19. The table came from immunoSEQ multiplex PCR; TCRdb's copy has only in-frame clones and leaves some out. The table has about 310,000 clones, roughly 84% seen once; the top ten hold 1%. Sequenced input: peripheral blood. Receptor source: a man aged 50 to 59 with active or convalescent COVID-19. Both conserved end residues are part of each CDR3. D genes are given only for firm matches. Clone size is shown for a subset of rows, as once, few, many or a class of expanded clone.

D,size,J,V,DNA,CDR3
TRBD1,-,TRBJ2-7,TRBV4-1,TGCGCCAGCAGCCAAGTGACAGGGAGTGGCAGAGCTGGATTGTACGAGCAGTACTTC,CASSQVTGSGRAGLYEQYF
TRBD2,-,TRBJ2-7,TRBV19,TGTGCCAGTAGTAACTCGGCTAGCGGGAGTCTGGACGAGCAGTACTTC,CASSNSASGSLDEQYF
-,-,TRBJ1-6,TRBV18,TGTGCCAGCTCACCTACAGGATCGGAATCACCCCTCCACTTT,CASSPTGSESPLHF
-,-,TRBJ2-5,TRBV2,TGTGCCAGCAGTGAATCGGTCAGCTTCGGGAAGACCCAGTACTTC,CASSESVSFGKTQYF
TRBD1,-,TRBJ2-3,TRBV19,TGTGCCAGTAGTATCAACCCCCCCCGGACAGGGTGGGCAGATACGCAGTATTTT,CASSINPPRTGWADTQYF
-,-,TRBJ1-1,TRBV5-1,TGCGCCAGCAGCTTGGCGGACGGGGGGAGTGAGGCTTTCTTT,CASSLADGGSEAFF
TRBD1,-,TRBJ1-2,TRBV5-1,TGCGCCAGCAGCCTCAATTCCGGGACAGGGCACAATGGCTACACCTTC,CASSLNSGTGHNGYTF
-,-,TRBJ1-6,TRBV3-1/TRBV3-2,TGTGCCAGCAGCCAAGGGGGCGGTAATTCACCCCTCCACTTT,CASSQGGGNSPLHF
TRBD1,-,TRBJ2-7,TRBV11-2,TGTGCCAGCAGCCACCGACAGGGGGCCTACGAGCAGTACTTC,CASSHRQGAYEQYF
TRBD1,few,TRBJ1-3,TRBV9,TGTGCCAGCAGCTACTCGGAGGGACAGGCGACCAGCTCTGGAAACACCATATATTTT,CASSYSEGQATSSGNTIYF
TRBD1,-,TRBJ1-4,TRBV3-1/TRBV3-2,TGTGCCAGCAGCCAAGGGACCGGGCAGGGGGACGAAAAACTGTTTTTT,CASSQGTGQGDEKLFF
-,-,TRBJ1-2,TRBV11-2,TGTGCCAGCAGCTCCCAGTGGGGGGATGGCTACACCTTC,CASSSQWGDGYTF
TRBD1,-,TRBJ2-2,TRBV30,TGTGCCTGGGGGGTAAGGACAGGCGTGACCGGGGAGCTGTTTTTT,CAWGVRTGVTGELFF
TRBD2,-,TRBJ2-1,TRBV29-1,TGCAGCGTTGACGGGGGGGCCGCCTACAATGAGCAGTTCTTC,CSVDGGAAYNEQFF
-,-,TRBJ2-3,TRBV10-2,TGCGCCAGCAGTGAGTTTAGGACTGGCACAGATACGCAGTATTTT,CASSEFRTGTDTQYF
TRBD1,-,TRBJ2-7,TRBV11-2,TGTGCCAGCAGCCCTTTGGGGACAGCAACCTACGAGCAGTACTTC,CASSPLGTATYEQYF
-,-,TRBJ1-2,TRBV9,TGTGCCAGCAGCGTAACGGGGGACTATGGCTACACCTTC,CASSVTGDYGYTF
-,-,TRBJ2-7,TRBV7-3,TGTGCCAGCAGCTTCACTAGCTCTGGCGAGCAGTACTTC,CASSFTSSGEQYF
-,-,TRBJ2-2,TRBV7-2,TGTGCCAGCAGCTTTAGACAGGAGTCCGGGGAGCTGTTTTTT,CASSFRQESGELFF
-,-,TRBJ2-7,TRBV9,TGTGCCAGCAGCGTAGGTGTTGGCAGCTCCTACGAGCAGTACTTC,CASSVGVGSSYEQYF
TRBD1,-,TRBJ1-1,TRBV28,TGTGCCAGCAGGCCGGGACAGTTGAACACTGAAGCTTTCTTT,CASRPGQLNTEAFF
TRBD1,-,TRBJ2-3,TRBV28,TGTGCCAGCAGTCTCACAGGGGGGCCAGATACGCAGTATTTT,CASSLTGGPDTQYF
-,once,TRBJ2-7,TRBV4-2,TGTGCCAGCAGCCAAGATAGGGGGCTAGCGCGCGAGCAGTACTTC,CASSQDRGLAREQYF
TRBD1,-,TRBJ1-1,TRBV7-8,TGTGCCAGCAGCCTTACCAACAGGGGGCGGATCACTGAAGCTTTCTTT,CASSLTNRGRITEAFF
TRBD1,-,TRBJ1-2,TRBV3-1/TRBV3-2,TGTGCCAGCAGCTCGGGACAGGGACCACTCTATGGCTACACCTTC,CASSSGQGPLYGYTF